This entry lists 4 T cell receptor beta chains sequenced from one sample in a study of post-analysis software for immune sequencing data. Overall study findings and caveats: Comparison of patients with controls showed five TRBV segments more frequent in patients, TRBV5-6, TRBV5-1 and TRBV20-1 among them.

Which antigens these TCRs recognize remains unknown. The TCR beta cDNA libraries carried unique molecular identifiers. A single record per CDR3 protein comes from TCRdb applying MiXCR to the PCR reads. The table includes about 200,000 distinct CDR3 sequences, around 29% detected once. Sequencing used blood. These TCRs come from a girl aged 2-17 years with multiple sclerosis.

The chain carries TRBV28 and TRBJ2-7; the match to TRBD1 covers 9 bases. This CDR3 contains 13 residues. The junction had 3 bases not matched to a gene; V was cut back by 7 bases and J by 2 bases. The germline gives CDR1 MDHEN, CDR2 SYDVKM. CDR3 sequence: CASMGQGPYEQYF. CDR3 coding DNA: TGTGCCAGCATGGGACAGGGACCCTACGAGCAGTACTTC.

The sample holds a few counts of this clonotype. The chain employs TRBV5-1 and TRBJ1-2, with TRBD1 as a possible D gene (6 bases). Trimming removed 5 bases at V and 8 bases at J, with 19 bases between. Germline assignment: CDR1 SGHRS and CDR2 YFSETQ. The CDR3 loop spans 14 amino acids. The DNA of the CDR3 is TGCGCCAGCAGTCCGCCCACGGGGGCGCGAGGCTACACCTTC. Amino acids: CASSPPTGARGYTF.

This clonotype has more than one count but fewer than ten. V is TRBV6-1 and J is TRBJ2-3; TRBD2 matches at 7 bases. CDR1 is MNHNS, CDR2 SASEGT, per germline. V shed 2 bases, J shed 0 bases, and the junction held 5 bases outside the gene matches. This CDR3 spans 16 amino acids. The CDR3 DNA follows: TGTGCCAGCAGTGAAAGAGCGGGGCGAAGCACAGATACGCAGTATTTT. It is translated as CASSERAGRSTDTQYF.

V usage is TRBV20-1 and J usage is TRBJ2-1, with 14 bases that match TRBD2. The trim removed 3 bases at V and 4 bases at J, leaving 5 bases unmatched. This CDR3 is 16 amino acids long. The V gene's germline CDR1 is DFQATT and CDR2 SNEGSKA (reference sequence). Here the CDR3 DNA reads TGCAGTGCTAGGACTAGCGGGAGGGCCGGATACAATGAGCAGTTCTTC. It encodes CSARTSGRAGYNEQFF.